Included here is one T cell receptor beta chain sequence, with context. Its antigen specificity is not known. Base qualities are not provided; no much larger clone lies one nucleotide away. The V end loses 9 bases and the J end loses 11 bases, and a stretch of 23 bases separates them. Reading from cysteine to phenylalanine, the CDR3 counts 14 amino acids. The entry retains the CDR3 DNA only, 42 bases that are in frame from base 1. Sequences LNHDA (CDR1) and SQIVND (CDR2) are obtained from the germline V gene (reference sequence). Whole blood was collected in K2EDTA tubes by collaborating institutions according to the institutions' own protocols. For TCRbeta analysis, collaborators shipped samples as frozen whole blood, isolated PBMCs, or DNA extracted from either of those sample types. This entry belongs to a study of blood T cell repertoires in COVID-19 (TCRdb year 2020). Broadly, across the study: Samples covering the acute and convalescent phases of COVID-19 were provided by collaborators in the United States, Italy and Spain. The prospective study material was composed of cDNA or gDNA derived from T cells, B-cell-depleted T cells, or PBMCs. Deeply sampled blood TCRbeta repertoires from subjects exposed to, actively infected with, or recovered from COVID-19 were included in the dataset. A freely available public database, intended as a resource for researchers studying the immune response to SARS-CoV-2, is where the repertoires were released. The samples were drawn from two sources: the first 160 participants of the ongoing ImmuneRACE study, and 1,200 or so subjects contributed by 6 global collaborators. A de-identified subject ID, COVID-19 status, age in years and sex were almost always included in the sample metadata. Where available, HLA class I and class II types were taken from metadata supplied by the sample provider and were not determined by assay-based typing.

What the authors observed across the whole study: How much clinical and demographic metadata was included differed by source and by participant, and the metadata was provided uncurated.

TCRbeta CDR3 regions were amplified from genomic DNA by means of the immunoSEQ Assay, a bias-controlled multiplex PCR. The study's processing was this. The number of nucleated cells in each sample was estimated from the amplification of reference gene primers within the assay. To quantify the absolute abundance of each unique TCRbeta CDR3 rearrangement, sequence reads were collapsed and filtered. For each sample, productive Simpson clonality was calculated as the square root of Simpson's diversity index across productive rearrangements. In its TCRdb copy, this immuneACCESS table keeps in-frame sequences only and misses some clones. Where compared with another copy, unresolved V genes explain less than half of these, and the others have no known cause. V and J calls and clone size are as listed in that table; D and trimming were resolved from the DNA. The sample records about 140,000 clones, roughly 90% of which are singletons. The ten top clones hold under 12% of the sample.

The sequence was collected from a man aged 50-59 years with active or convalescent COVID-19. The sample consisted of peripheral blood. This chain joins TRBV19 to TRBJ1-5, and perhaps TRBD1 as D gene, on 6 matching bases. The nucleotides read TGTGCCAGCTCACAGGGCCTAGGAGTGTCAGCCCAGCATTTT. Its coded protein is CASSQGLGVSAQHF.